This TCR beta chain derives from a study of CD8 T cells in ankylosing spondylitis. Study-wide findings and caveats: Significant enrichment of disease-linked clones was reportedly seen in matched ankylosing spondylitis synovial fluid. Clones that were linked to disease were CD8+ and were relatively rare in peripheral blood. Some of these motif variants have turned up before, in reports on reactive arthritis synovial fluid and blood. A motif in TCR beta, a set of under 10 highly homologous variants, appeared characteristic of ankylosing spondylitis blood.

This clonotype came up a few times. Its antigen is currently unknown. The CDR3 runs 11 residues. The V gene lost 8 bases and the J gene lost 4 bases, with 5 bases spanning the gap. CDR1 KGHDR and CDR2 SFDVKD come from the germline V gene. It was by quantitative 5'-RACE with molecular barcodes that TCR beta libraries were made. MiXCR was run by TCRdb on the 5' RACE reads, yielding one entry per CDR3 protein. The sample has approximately 400,000 distinct CDR3 sequences, roughly 25% seen once. The source of this sequence is a male donor with ankylosing spondylitis. The chain carries TRBV24-1 and TRBJ2-1, with D unclear. Material for sequencing was blood, either unsorted or a sorted T cell fraction (not recorded which). CDR3 sequence (DNA): TGTGCCACCAAAGGATACAATGAGCAGTTCTTC. This encodes CATKGYNEQFF.